These 6 T cell receptor beta chains originate from one sample sequenced in a study of T cell changes during pregnancy in multiple sclerosis. Sequenced by immunoSEQ multiplex PCR; TCRdb stores in-frame clones only, minus some. The data show 35,000 to 50,000 clones, roughly 92% seen once. The source was CD4+ T cells from peripheral blood mononuclear cells, collected in the first trimester of pregnancy. The receptor source for this set is a female donor with multiple sclerosis, enrolled in a pregnancy study.

The gene calls are TRBV4-1 and TRBJ2-3, with 8 positions matching TRBD1. In germline, CDR1 is MGHRA, CDR2 YSYEKL. Trimming cost V 4 bases and J 0 bases; bases outside gene matches: 6. The CDR3 runs to 16 residues. This CDR3 reads CASSREDRVSTDTQYF. CDR3 in DNA: TGCGCCAGCAGCCGAGAGGACAGGGTGAGCACAGATACGCAGTATTTT.

The chain is built from TRBV19 and TRBJ1-5; TRBD1 matches at 11 bases. Trimming removed 2 bases from V and 6 bases from J; junction bases left unmatched: 6. Germline CDR1 reads LNHDA; CDR2 reads SQIVND (reference sequence). This CDR3 spans 16 amino acids. The CDR3 sequence: CASSIPGTGGRQPQHF. CDR3 bases: TGTGCCAGTAGTATACCCGGGACAGGGGGTCGTCAGCCCCAGCATTTT.

The rearrangement links TRBV10-3 to TRBJ1-2; TRBD1 agrees at 11 bases. Germline-derived CDR1 and CDR2 are ENHRY and SYGVKD. Germline trimming cut 7 bases from V and 8 bases from J; bases unmatched to any gene: 24. The CDR3 contains 19 residues. CDR3 amino acids: CAIKERGGQGARGGRGYTF. CDR3 coding DNA: TGTGCCATCAAAGAACGGGGAGGACAGGGGGCGCGAGGGGGTAGGGGCTACACCTTC.

This rearrangement joins TRBV11-2 to TRBJ1-1; 11 nucleotides align to TRBD1. This CDR3 is built from 16 residues. Germline V gene lookup returns CDR1 SGHAT and CDR2 FQNNGV. Trimming took 3 bases from V and 9 from J; bases not matched to a gene: 12. The CDR3 loop reads CASSFGQGAKSEKAFF. Here the CDR3 DNA reads TGTGCCAGCAGCTTCGGACAGGGGGCCAAAAGTGAGAAAGCTTTCTTT.

V is TRBV19 and J is TRBJ2-5; tentative D call: TRBD2 (5 bases). V was pared by 3 bases and J by 5 bases, with 13 bases between. CDR1 is LNHDA, CDR2 SQIVND, per germline (reference sequence). CDR3 length: 14 residues. The CDR3 DNA follows: TGTGCCAGTAGTATCGTTGGAGGTGGGGAGACCCAGTACTTC. Amino acids: CASSIVGGGETQYF.

In this sample, this clone turned up once. The chain uses TRBV2 and TRBJ2-6; D not resolved. The germline V gene encodes CDR1 SNHLY and CDR2 FYNNEI. This CDR3 spans 15 amino acids. V dropped 4 bases and J dropped 0 bases, with 7 bases sitting between them. The CDR3 sequence: CASSGWSSGANVLTF. The CDR3 nucleotides read TGTGCCAGCAGTGGGTGGAGCTCTGGGGCCAACGTCCTGACTTTC.